This T cell receptor (beta chain) was sequenced in a study of shared clonotypes between healthy human individuals. Study findings and constraints: The expectation was that sequencing depth would affect clonotype sharing among donors.

For this clone: What it binds is not known.

The CDR3 totals 15 residues. In germline, CDR1 is LGHNA, CDR2 YSLEER. The V end lost 6 bases, the J end lost 1 base, and 16 bases lay between the germline ends. Template for every sorted-subset replicate PCR totaled roughly 210 ng DNA, 30,000 to 35,000 T cell genomes. Clones were read by immunoSEQ multiplex PCR, and TCRdb kept only the in-frame ones, dropping some. The sample holds 2 million to 2.5 million clones, about 94% seen once. This clonotype was sampled from a man aged 18 to 29 in good health. The V gene is TRBV4-3, the J gene TRBJ2-7, with D possibly being TRBD2 (6 bases). Specimen: naive CD4+ T cells sorted from blood. Subset reported: CD45RA+ positively selected. The CDR3 spells CASRESLGGSYEQYF. CDR3 in DNA: TGCGCCAGCAGAGAATCTCTCGGGGGATCCTACGAGCAGTACTTC.